Listed below are T cell receptor beta chains from one sample, sequenced in a study of cytomegalovirus exposure and HLA in healthy donors. Using immunoSEQ multiplex PCR, the repertoire was profiled, and TCRdb retains in-frame clones only, with some absent. The data contain some 120,000 clones, around 72% of them singletons. Sequenced sample: PBMCs. These receptors all come from a man aged 25 to 45 in good health and CMV-seronegative. Both conserved end residues are part of each CDR3.

length: 19; V: TRBV5-6; CDR3: CASSLALGRAKRNQYGYTF
length: 14; V: TRBV6-5; CDR3: CASRPSGGNQPQHF
length: 15; V: TRBV6-5; CDR3: CASRARTGSYNEQFF
length: 11; V: TRBV13; CDR3: CASSYRTGWTF
length: 15; V: TRBV2; CDR3: CASSDPRRGGQPQHF
length: 13; V: TRBV10-3; CDR3: CAILTEYNSPLHF
length: 14; V: TRBV9; CDR3: CASSVALLQDTQYF
length: 14; V: TRBV2; CDR3: CASRKGTSGTEAFF
length: 12; V: TRBV10-3; CDR3: CAINDNTDTQYF
length: 15; V: TRBV4-3; CDR3: CASSQDETVFYEQYF
length: 14; V: TRBV19; CDR3: CASSSDRGQGGYTF
length: 14; V: TRBV4-2; CDR3: CASSQVRAGSGYTF
length: 14; V: TRBV29-1; CDR3: CSVWAPLAKTEAFF
length: 12; V: TRBV30; CDR3: CAWSVRNSPLHF
length: 14; V: TRBV19; CDR3: CASSSRGDTDTQYF
length: 15; V: TRBV28; CDR3: CASSPPGFSGNTIYF
length: 15; V: TRBV28; CDR3: CASRISGTDNEKLFF
length: 15; V: TRBV18; CDR3: CASSRERGAYNEQFF
length: 15; V: TRBV28; CDR3: CASRGGRGAGNTIYF
length: 13; V: TRBV2; CDR3: CASSPLGGTEAFF
length: 14; V: TRBV28; CDR3: CASSFFQDTYEQYF
length: 13; V: TRBV29-1; CDR3: CSGTGLLGDTQYF
length: 16; V: TRBV28; CDR3: CASSYQGGPANEKLFF
length: 13; V: TRBV27; CDR3: CASSLGGAQPQHF
length: 14; V: TRBV21-1; CDR3: CASSKGASRRWRFF
length: 13; V: TRBV7-3; CDR3: CASSLLGTDTQYF
length: 14; V: TRBV6-5; CDR3: CASSIDRGRSEQFF
length: 12; V: TRBV5-3; CDR3: CAQGQGGPPLHF
length: 14; V: TRBV18; CDR3: CASSPIPGWNEQFF
length: 15; V: TRBV27; CDR3: CASRSGRGSNTEAFF
length: 13; V: TRBV6-5; CDR3: CASSLDTNEKLFF
length: 14; V: TRBV7-3; CDR3: CAILAGASYNEQFF
length: 13; V: TRBV7-9; CDR3: CATRDSTRYGYTF
length: 15; V: TRBV4-3; CDR3: CASSQGRGGLYEQYF
length: 14; V: TRBV2; CDR3: CASSPRDSAYEQYF
length: 13; V: TRBV5-1; CDR3: CASSFPGGVEAFF
length: 14; V: TRBV19; CDR3: CATNKGGSHQPQHF
length: 13; V: TRBV29-1; CDR3: CSVEASGRSEQFF
length: 16; V: TRBV5-5; CDR3: CASSYISGTGTDTQYF
length: 16; V: TRBV5-1; CDR3: CASSPRGHGVNEKLFF
length: 15; V: TRBV27; CDR3: CASKYRETVLYGYTF
length: 16; V: TRBV7-2; CDR3: CASSTPTSGGADTQYF
length: 14; V: TRBV27; CDR3: CASSFEGGSTEAFF
length: 18; V: TRBV7-2; CDR3: CASSLGPGQGIANSPLHF
length: 14; V: TRBV28; CDR3: CASVTGGTGNTIYF
length: 15; V: TRBV5-4; CDR3: CASSLATSGGYEQYF
length: 15; V: TRBV28; CDR3: CAIQDIDRGRTEAFF
length: 15; V: TRBV7-9; CDR3: CASSRGQGAIDEQYF